One sample yielded the 16 T cell receptor beta chains listed below, sequenced in a study of PD-1 blockade in classical Hodgkin lymphoma. Assay: immunoSEQ multiplex PCR; the TCRdb copy retains only in-frame clones and omits some. Of 10,000 to 15,000 clones in the sample, more than 60% were seen once. Every single patient, without exception, relapsed after autologous stem cell transplantation, and brentuximab vedotin exposure varied. Thawed PBMCs were subjected to magnetic negative selection, which yielded isolated CD8+ T cells. This sample comprised CD8+ T cells from blood, obtained at baseline. The receptors here all came from a human donor with classical Hodgkin lymphoma.

The chain combines TRBV4-1 with TRBJ2-3; 11 bases align to TRBD2. The CDR3 is made up of 17 amino acids. Germline CDR1 is MGHRA and CDR2 is YSYEKL. Trimming took 4 bases from V and 2 from J; bases not matched to a gene: 8. The DNA of the CDR3 is TGCGCCAGCAGCCCTTGGCCTAGCGGGGGGACCACAGATACGCAGTATTTT. It yields the protein CASSPWPSGGTTDTQYF.

The chain carries TRBV7-8 and TRBJ2-1; TRBD1 is a possible D gene (5 bases). The V gene's germline CDR1 is SGHVS and CDR2 FQNEAQ. Trimming left V 2 bases short and J 4 bases short, with 6 bases between. The CDR3 is 13 residues long. This chain's CDR3 is CASSLKGYNEQFF. DNA for the CDR3: TGTGCCAGCAGCTTAAAGGGGTACAATGAGCAGTTCTTC. The variable domain in full, completed from reference TRBV7-8 and TRBJ2-1, reads GAGVSQSPRYKVAKRGQDVALRCDPISGHVSLFWYQQALGQGPEFLTYFQNEAQLDKSGLPSDRFFAERPEGSVSTLKIQRTQQEDSAVYLCASSLKGYNEQFFGPGTRLTVL.

This rearrangement joins TRBV4-2 to TRBJ1-2; D uncertain. The CDR3 is 15 residues long. V lost 0 bases and J lost 1, with 9 bases in between. Germline loops: CDR1 LGHNA, CDR2 YNFKEQ. The CDR3 loop is CASSQDVQVNYGYTF. In DNA, the CDR3 is TGTGCCAGCAGCCAAGACGTCCAGGTTAACTATGGCTACACCTTC.

V is TRBV7-6 and J is TRBJ2-7, with D perhaps TRBD1 or TRBD2 (6 bases each). The CDR3 is 15 residues long. The germline V and J ends were trimmed by 5 bases and 0 bases, with 14 bases remaining between them. Germline V gives CDR1 SGHVS, CDR2 FNYEAQ. The CDR3 spells CASSVGGAPSYEQYF. In DNA, the CDR3 is TGTGCCAGCAGCGTCGGGGGCGCGCCCTCCTACGAGCAGTACTTC.

The genes are TRBV7-6 and TRBJ2-7; D gene uncertain. CDR1 is SGHVS, CDR2 FNYEAQ, per germline. The CDR3 spans 12 residues. Trimming took off 1 base at V and 6 bases at J, with 7 bases between the two ends. The CDR3 DNA sequence: TGTGCCAGCAGCTTAGAAGGGCGCGAGCAGTACTTC. It specifies CASSLEGREQYF. The variable domain in full, completed from reference TRBV7-6 and TRBJ2-7, reads GAGVSQSPRYKVTKRGQDVALRCDPISGHVSLYWYRQALGQGPEFLTYFNYEAQQDKSGLPNDRFSAERPEGSISTLTIQRTEQRDSAMYRCASSLEGREQYFGPGTRLTVT.

The chain uses TRBV9 and TRBJ1-1; 10 nucleotides line up with TRBD1. Per germline, CDR1 SGDLS and CDR2 YYNGEE. CDR3 length: 15 amino acids. V lost 4 bases and J lost 1; bases outside the gene matches: 4. The CDR3 here is CASSPRDRGNTEAFF. The CDR3 DNA reads as TGTGCCAGCAGCCCCCGGGACAGGGGGAACACTGAAGCTTTCTTT.

The chain has TRBV5-5 and TRBJ2-1; D is possibly TRBD2 (6 bases). Germline CDR1 reads SGHKS; CDR2 reads YYEKEE (reference sequence). There are 14 residues in the CDR3. V lost 2 bases, J lost 8 bases, and 14 bases lay in between. The CDR3 reads CASSFGGAGDEQFF. CDR3 sequence (DNA): TGTGCCAGCAGCTTTGGAGGGGCCGGAGATGAGCAGTTCTTC.

CDR3 in DNA: TGTGCCAGTAGTACCACGGGGTTTTCGTACGAGCAGTACTTC. Its translation: CASSTTGFSYEQYF. The rearrangement uses TRBV19 and TRBJ2-7, with a possible D match to TRBD2 (5 bases). CDR3 length: 14 amino acids. Between the trimmed V and J ends, which lost 4 bases and 4 bases, there was a span of 14 bases. Germline CDR1 and CDR2: LNHDA and SQIVND (reference sequence).

The V and J genes are TRBV6-4 and TRBJ1-1; no firm D call. The V gene's germline CDR1 is MRHNA and CDR2 SNTAGT. The germline V and J ends were trimmed by 5 bases and 1 base, with 8 bases remaining between them. This CDR3 is 13 amino acids long. The CDR3 DNA reads as TGTGCCAGCAGTCAGGCGGCGAACACTGAAGCTTTCTTT. Protein: CASSQAANTEAFF.

The V gene is TRBV10-3, the J gene TRBJ1-6; D ambiguous. Trimming shortened V by 6 bases and J by 2 bases, and 11 bases separated the two germline ends. CDR1 and CDR2 from the germline V gene are ENHRY and SYGVKD. The CDR3 sequence is 15 residues long. CDR3 protein: CAIRWEGAYNSPLHF. DNA for the CDR3: TGTGCCATCAGGTGGGAGGGTGCCTATAATTCACCCCTCCACTTT.

This chain joins TRBV27 and TRBJ1-5, with TRBD1 as a possible D gene (6 bases). Looked up from germline, CDR1 is MNHEY and CDR2 is SMNVEV (reference sequence). The CDR3 sequence is 15 residues long. The V and J ends lost 2 bases and 4 bases respectively, with 12 bases between them. The CDR3 coding sequence is TGTGCCAGCAGTTTAGGGACATTGGGAAATCAGCCCCAGCATTTT. Translated, it gives CASSLGTLGNQPQHF.

The V gene is TRBV18, the J gene TRBJ2-3, with D possibly TRBD2 on 6 matching bases. V lost 0 bases, J lost 0 bases, and 22 bases lay in between. Germline values: CDR1 KGHSH, CDR2 LQKENI. The CDR3 is 20 residues long. CDR3 nucleotides: TGTGCCAGCTCACCACCTCCAGGACTAACATTAGGACCGAGCACAGATACGCAGTATTTT. Encoded protein: CASSPPPGLTLGPSTDTQYF.

The chain carries TRBV13 and TRBJ2-5, with D possibly being TRBD1 (6 bases). Trimming took 0 bases from V and 7 from J, leaving 18 bases between them. The CDR3 has 16 residues. Germline values: CDR1 PRHDT, CDR2 FYEKMQ (reference sequence). CDR3 DNA sequence: TGTGCCAGCAGCTTAGGCGGCAGGGGACCCCATGGGACCCAGTACTTC. Its protein is CASSLGGRGPHGTQYF.

In its sample, this clone was seen a few times. The CDR3 DNA reads as TGTGCCAGCAGCTTTCGGGACCCTCAGACCCAGTACTTC. It translates to CASSFRDPQTQYF. The chain uses TRBV5-6 and TRBJ2-5; D may match TRBD1 or TRBD2 (5 bases each). The CDR3 extends over 13 amino acids. Germline-derived CDR1 and CDR2 are SGHDT and YYEEEE. V dropped 2 bases and J dropped 6 bases, with 11 bases sitting between them.

This clone was counted once. The chain couples TRBV10-3 to TRBJ1-5; 9 bases fit TRBD1. The germline CDR1 and CDR2 sequences are ENHRY and SYGVKD. There are 14 residues in the CDR3. The trim removed 5 bases at V and 4 bases at J, leaving 3 bases unmatched. The CDR3 DNA follows: TGTGCCATCAGTTCCGGGACAGGGAATCAGCCCCAGCATTTT. Its translation is CAISSGTGNQPQHF.

V usage is TRBV18 and J usage is TRBJ1-2; maybe TRBD1 (5 bases). V was shortened by 6 bases and J by 4 bases, with 21 bases between the two germline ends. The CDR3 length is 16 residues. Germline CDR1 is KGHSH and CDR2 is LQKENI. The CDR3 sequence: CASSPQDDGGTYGYTF. The CDR3 region has the DNA TGTGCCAGCTCCCCCCAGGACGATGGGGGGACCTATGGCTACACCTTC.